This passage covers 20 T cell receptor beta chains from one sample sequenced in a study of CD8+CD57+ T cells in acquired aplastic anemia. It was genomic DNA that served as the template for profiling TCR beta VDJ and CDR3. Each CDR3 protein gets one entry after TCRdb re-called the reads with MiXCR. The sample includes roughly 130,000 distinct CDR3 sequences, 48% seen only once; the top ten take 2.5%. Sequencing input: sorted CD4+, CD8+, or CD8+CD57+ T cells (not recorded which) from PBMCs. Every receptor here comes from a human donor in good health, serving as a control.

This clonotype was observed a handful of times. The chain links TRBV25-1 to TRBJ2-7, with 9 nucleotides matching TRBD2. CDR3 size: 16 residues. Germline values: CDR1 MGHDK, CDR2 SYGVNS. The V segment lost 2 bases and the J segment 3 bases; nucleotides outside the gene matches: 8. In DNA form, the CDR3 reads TGTGCCAGCAGTGAAGAAATTAGCGGGGGTAACTACGAGCAGTACTTC. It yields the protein CASSEEISGGNYEQYF.

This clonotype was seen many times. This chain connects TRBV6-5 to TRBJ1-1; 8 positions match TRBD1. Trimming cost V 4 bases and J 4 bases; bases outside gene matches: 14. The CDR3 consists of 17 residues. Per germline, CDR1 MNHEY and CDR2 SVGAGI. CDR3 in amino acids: CASSSPRAGQGSTEAFF. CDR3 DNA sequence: TGTGCCAGCAGTTCCCCCCGGGCCGGACAGGGCAGCACTGAAGCTTTCTTT.

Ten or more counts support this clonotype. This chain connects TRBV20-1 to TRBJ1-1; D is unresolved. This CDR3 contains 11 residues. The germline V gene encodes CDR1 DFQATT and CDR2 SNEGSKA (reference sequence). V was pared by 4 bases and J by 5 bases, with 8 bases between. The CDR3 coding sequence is TGCAGTGCTACCAGTTGGACTGAAGCTTTCTTT. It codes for CSATSWTEAFF.

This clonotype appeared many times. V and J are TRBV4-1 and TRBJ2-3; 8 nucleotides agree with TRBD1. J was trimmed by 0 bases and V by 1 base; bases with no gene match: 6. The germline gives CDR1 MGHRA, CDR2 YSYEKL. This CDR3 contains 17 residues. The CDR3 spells CASSQGRQGMSTDTQYF. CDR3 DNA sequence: TGCGCCAGCAGCCAAGGAAGACAGGGGATGAGCACAGATACGCAGTATTTT.

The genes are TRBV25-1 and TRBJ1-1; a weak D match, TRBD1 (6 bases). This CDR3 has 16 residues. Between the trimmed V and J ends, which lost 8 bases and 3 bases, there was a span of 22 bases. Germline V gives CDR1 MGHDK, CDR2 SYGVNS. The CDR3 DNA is TGTGCCAGCCGAGCTGTGGGGGCATCGTGGGACACTGAAGCTTTCTTT. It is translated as CASRAVGASWDTEAFF.

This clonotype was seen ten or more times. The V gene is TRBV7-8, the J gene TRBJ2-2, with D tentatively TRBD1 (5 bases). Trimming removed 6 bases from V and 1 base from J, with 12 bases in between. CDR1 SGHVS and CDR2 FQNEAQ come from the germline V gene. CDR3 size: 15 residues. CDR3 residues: CASRFNTGNTGELFF. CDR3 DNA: TGTGCCAGCAGATTTAACACAGGGAACACCGGGGAGCTGTTTTTT.

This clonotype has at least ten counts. CDR3 DNA sequence: TGTGCCAGCAGCTTGGGTGGGGCGCGTTCCTGGCCCCAGCATTTT. This sequence encodes CASSLGGARSWPQHF. The V and J genes are TRBV7-2 and TRBJ1-5, with D possibly matching TRBD1 (5 bases). Germline values: CDR1 SGHTA, CDR2 FQGNSA. The CDR3 sequence is 15 residues long. V lost 3 bases to trimming and J lost 9 bases, with 18 bases between them.

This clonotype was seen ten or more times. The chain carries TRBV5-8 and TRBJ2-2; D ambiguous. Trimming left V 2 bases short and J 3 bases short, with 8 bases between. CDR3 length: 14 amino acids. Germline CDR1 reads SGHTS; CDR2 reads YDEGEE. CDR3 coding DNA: TGTGCCAGCAGCTTTGGGTCTTACACCGGGGAGCTGTTTTTT. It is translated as CASSFGSYTGELFF. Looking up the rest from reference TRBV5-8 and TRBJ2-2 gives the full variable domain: EAGVTQSPTHLIKTRGQQATLRCSPISGHTSVYWYQQALGLGLQFLLWYDEGEERNRGNFPPRFSGRQFPNYSSELNVNALELEDSALYLCASSFGSYTGELFFGEGSRLTVL.

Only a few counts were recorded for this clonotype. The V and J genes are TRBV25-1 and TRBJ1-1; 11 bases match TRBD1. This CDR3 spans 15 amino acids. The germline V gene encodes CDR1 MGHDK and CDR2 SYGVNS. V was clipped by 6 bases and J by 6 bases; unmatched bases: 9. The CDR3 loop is CASSAHGQGAAEAFF. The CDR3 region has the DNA TGTGCCAGCAGCGCTCACGGACAGGGGGCAGCTGAAGCTTTCTTT.

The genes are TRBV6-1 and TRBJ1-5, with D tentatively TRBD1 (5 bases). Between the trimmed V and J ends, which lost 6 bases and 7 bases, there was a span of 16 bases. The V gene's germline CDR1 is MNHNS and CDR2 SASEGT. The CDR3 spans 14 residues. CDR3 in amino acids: CASSANQGGQPQHF. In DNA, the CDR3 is TGTGCCAGCAGCGCTAACCAGGGAGGCCAGCCCCAGCATTTT.

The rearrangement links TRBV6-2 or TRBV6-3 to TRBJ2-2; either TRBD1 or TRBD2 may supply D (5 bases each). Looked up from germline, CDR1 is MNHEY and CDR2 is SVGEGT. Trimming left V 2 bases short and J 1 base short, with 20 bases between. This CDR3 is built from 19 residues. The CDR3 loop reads CASSYPTDPADRNTGELFF. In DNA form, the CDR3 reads TGTGCCAGCAGTTACCCGACAGACCCAGCGGACCGGAACACCGGGGAGCTGTTTTTT.

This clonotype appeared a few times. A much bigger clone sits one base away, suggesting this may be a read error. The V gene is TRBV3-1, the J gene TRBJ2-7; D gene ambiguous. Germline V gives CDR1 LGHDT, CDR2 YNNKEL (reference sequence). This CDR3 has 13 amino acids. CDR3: CASSQGVRSERYF. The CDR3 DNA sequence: TGTGCCAGCAGCCAAGGGGTAAGGAGCGAGCGGTACTTC.

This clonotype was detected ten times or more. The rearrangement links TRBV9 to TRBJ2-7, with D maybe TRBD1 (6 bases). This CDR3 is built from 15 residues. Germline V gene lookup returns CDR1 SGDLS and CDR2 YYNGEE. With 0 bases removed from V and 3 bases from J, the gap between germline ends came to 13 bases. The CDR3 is CASSVDRQGYYEQYF. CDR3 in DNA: TGTGCCAGCAGCGTAGATCGCCAGGGGTACTACGAGCAGTACTTC.

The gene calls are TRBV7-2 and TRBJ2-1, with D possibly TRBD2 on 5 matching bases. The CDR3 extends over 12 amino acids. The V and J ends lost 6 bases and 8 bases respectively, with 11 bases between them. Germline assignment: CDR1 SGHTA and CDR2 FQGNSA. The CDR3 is CASRARTYEQFF. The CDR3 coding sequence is TGTGCCAGCAGAGCCCGGACTTATGAGCAGTTCTTC.

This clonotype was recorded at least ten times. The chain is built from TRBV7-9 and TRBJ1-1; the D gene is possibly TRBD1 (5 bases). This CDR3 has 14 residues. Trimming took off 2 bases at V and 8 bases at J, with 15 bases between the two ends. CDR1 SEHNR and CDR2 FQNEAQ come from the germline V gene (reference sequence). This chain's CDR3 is CASSLRQGNIEAFF. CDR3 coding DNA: TGTGCCAGCAGCTTACGGCAGGGAAATATCGAAGCTTTCTTT.

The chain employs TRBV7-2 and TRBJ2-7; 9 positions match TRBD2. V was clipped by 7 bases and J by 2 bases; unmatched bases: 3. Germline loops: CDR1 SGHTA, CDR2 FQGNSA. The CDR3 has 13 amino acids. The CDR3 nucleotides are TGTGCCAGCAAGCGCGGGGGGGCCTACGAGCAGTACTTC. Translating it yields CASKRGGAYEQYF.

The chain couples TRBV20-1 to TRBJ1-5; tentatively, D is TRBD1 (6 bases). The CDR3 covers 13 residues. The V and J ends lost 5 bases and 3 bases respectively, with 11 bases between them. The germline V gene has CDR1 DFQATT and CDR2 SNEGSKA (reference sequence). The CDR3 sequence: CSAPRQDNQPQHF. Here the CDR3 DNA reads TGCAGTGCTCCTAGACAGGACAATCAGCCCCAGCATTTT.

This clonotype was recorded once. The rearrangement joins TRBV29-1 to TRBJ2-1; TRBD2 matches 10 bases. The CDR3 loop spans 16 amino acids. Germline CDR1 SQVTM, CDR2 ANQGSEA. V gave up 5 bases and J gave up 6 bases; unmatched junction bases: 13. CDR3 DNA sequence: TGCAGCGTTCACCTTATACTAGCGGGGAAGAGCAATGAGCAGTTCTTC. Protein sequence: CSVHLILAGKSNEQFF.

The CDR3: CAIMGGTGGQHEQYF. CDR3 sequence (DNA): TGTGCCATCATGGGCGGGACAGGGGGCCAGCACGAGCAGTACTTC. The gene calls are TRBV10-3 and TRBJ2-7, with 12 bases lining up with TRBD1. CDR3 length: 15 residues. CDR1 is ENHRY and CDR2 is SYGVKD in the germline V gene. V was pared by 7 bases and J by 5 bases, with 9 bases of the junction left unmatched.

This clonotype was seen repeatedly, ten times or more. The CDR3 spells CASTLTEAYGYTF. DNA for the CDR3: TGTGCCAGCACCCTGACAGAGGCCTATGGCTACACCTTC. The chain combines TRBV5-6 with TRBJ1-2, with a possible D match to TRBD1 (5 bases). Looked up from germline, CDR1 is SGHDT and CDR2 is YYEEEE. This CDR3 is built from 13 residues. Trimming took 6 bases from V and 4 from J, leaving 13 bases between them.